One T cell receptor beta chain is described in this entry. How the authors handled the data: Reference gene primers were amplified, and this amplification served to estimate nucleated cell counts. Using immunoSEQ multiplex PCR, the repertoire was profiled, and TCRdb retains in-frame clones only, with some absent. V, J and clone size are those of that table, while D and trimming were read from the DNA. The sample lists roughly 670,000 clones; around 90% were seen once. This sample was included in a study of blood T cell repertoires in COVID-19. In the study overall: The United States, Italy and Spain provided the acute and convalescent COVID-19 samples. PBMCs, B-cell-depleted T cells, or T cells provided the cDNA or gDNA that made up the material.

Germline lookup yields CDR1 LGHNA and CDR2 YSLEER. After removal of 2 bases from V and 8 bases from J, the junction contained 9 bases not matched to a gene. CDR3 length: 16 residues. The clonotype originates from a woman aged 18-29 years with acute or convalescent COVID-19. Sequenced: peripheral blood. The rearrangement uses TRBV4-3 and TRBJ1-4, with 9 bases aligning to TRBD1. The CDR3 DNA follows: TGCGCCAGCAGCCAACTCCTGACAGGGGGGGTAGAAAAACTGTTTTTT. It translates to CASSQLLTGGVEKLFF.